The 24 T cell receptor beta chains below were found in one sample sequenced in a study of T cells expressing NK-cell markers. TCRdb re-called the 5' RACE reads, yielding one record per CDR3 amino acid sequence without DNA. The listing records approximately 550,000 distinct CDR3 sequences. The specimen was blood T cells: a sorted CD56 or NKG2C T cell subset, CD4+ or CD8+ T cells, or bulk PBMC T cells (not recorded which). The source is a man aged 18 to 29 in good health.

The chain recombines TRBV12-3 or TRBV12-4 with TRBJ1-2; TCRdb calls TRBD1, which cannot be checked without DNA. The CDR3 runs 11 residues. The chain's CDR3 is CASRRTDGYTF.

CDR3 in amino acids: CASSSGLAGEDTQYF. The chain carries TRBV7-9 and TRBJ2-3; TCRdb's D call, TRBD2, is unchecked because there is no DNA. Germline-derived CDR1 and CDR2 are SEHNR and FQNEAQ (reference sequence). This CDR3 has 15 residues. Full variable domain (missing parts from reference TRBV7-9 and TRBJ2-3): DTGVSQNPRHKITKRGQNVTFRCDPISEHNRLYWYRQTLGQGPEFLTYFQNEAQLEKSRLLSDRFSAERPKGSFSTLEIQRTEQGDSAMYLCASSSGLAGEDTQYFGPGTRLTVL.

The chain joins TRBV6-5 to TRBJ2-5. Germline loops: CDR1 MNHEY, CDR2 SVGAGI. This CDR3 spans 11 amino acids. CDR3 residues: CASRTEETQYF.

The CDR3 sequence is CASSLGKRAQGTNTEAFF. The chain uses TRBV7-6 and TRBJ1-1. The CDR3 is 18 amino acids. Germline V gives CDR1 SGHVS, CDR2 FNYEAQ.

CDR3 in amino acids: CASSPSGLSDEQYF. V usage is TRBV10-2 and J usage is TRBJ2-7; the TCRdb D gene call, TRBD2, has no DNA to confirm it. Germline CDR1 and CDR2: WSHSY and SAAADI. This CDR3 has 14 residues.

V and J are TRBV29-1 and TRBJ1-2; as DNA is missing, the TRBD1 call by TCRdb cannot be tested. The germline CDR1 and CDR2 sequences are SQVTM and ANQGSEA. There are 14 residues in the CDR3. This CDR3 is CSVGRAGDRYGYTF.

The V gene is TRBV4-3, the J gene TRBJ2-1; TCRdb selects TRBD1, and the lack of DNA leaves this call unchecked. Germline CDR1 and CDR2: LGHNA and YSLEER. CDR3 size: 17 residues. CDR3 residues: CASSQVMGQGATNEQFF.

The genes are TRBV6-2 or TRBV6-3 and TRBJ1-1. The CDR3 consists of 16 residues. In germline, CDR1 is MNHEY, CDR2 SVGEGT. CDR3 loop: CASSYGRDSLNTEAFF.

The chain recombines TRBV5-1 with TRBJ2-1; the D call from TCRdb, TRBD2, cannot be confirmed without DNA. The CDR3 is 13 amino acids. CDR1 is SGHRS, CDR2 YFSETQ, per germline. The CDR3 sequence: CASSLGERERQFF.

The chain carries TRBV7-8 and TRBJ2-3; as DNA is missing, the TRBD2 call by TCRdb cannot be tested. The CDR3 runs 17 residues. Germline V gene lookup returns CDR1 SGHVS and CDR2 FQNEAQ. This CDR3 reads CASSLGLAGAAEDTQYF.

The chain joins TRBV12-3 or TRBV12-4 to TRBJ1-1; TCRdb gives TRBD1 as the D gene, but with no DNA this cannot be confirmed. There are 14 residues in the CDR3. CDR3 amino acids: CASSLFEGETEAFF.

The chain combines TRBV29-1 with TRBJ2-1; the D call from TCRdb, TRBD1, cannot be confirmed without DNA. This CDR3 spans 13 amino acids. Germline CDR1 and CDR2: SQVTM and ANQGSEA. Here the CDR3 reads CSVGGGTFNEQFF.

CDR3 residues: CASSSGSSGRFYNEQFF. The chain employs TRBV5-6 and TRBJ2-1; absent DNA, TCRdb's TRBD2 call cannot be checked. CDR1 SGHDT and CDR2 YYEEEE come from the germline V gene. The CDR3 consists of 17 residues.

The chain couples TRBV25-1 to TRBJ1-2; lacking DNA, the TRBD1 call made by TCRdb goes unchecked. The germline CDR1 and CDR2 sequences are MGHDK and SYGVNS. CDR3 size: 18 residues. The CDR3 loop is CASSELKGTGGWHYGYTF.

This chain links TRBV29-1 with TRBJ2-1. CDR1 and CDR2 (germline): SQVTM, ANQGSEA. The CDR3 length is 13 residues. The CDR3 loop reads CSVRQRSYNEQFF.

This CDR3 is CASSGGYNSGRSYNEQFF. This chain uses TRBV12-3 or TRBV12-4 with TRBJ2-1; the D call of TRBD1 rests on TCRdb alone, since no DNA is present to check it. The CDR3 is 18 residues long.

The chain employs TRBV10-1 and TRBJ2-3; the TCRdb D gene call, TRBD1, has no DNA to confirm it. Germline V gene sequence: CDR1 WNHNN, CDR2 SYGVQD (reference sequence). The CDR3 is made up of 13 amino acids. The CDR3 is CASSEKSSSGKYF.

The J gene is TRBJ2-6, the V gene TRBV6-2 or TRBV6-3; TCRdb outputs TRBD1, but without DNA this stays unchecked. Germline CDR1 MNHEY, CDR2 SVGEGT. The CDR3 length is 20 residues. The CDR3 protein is CASSYSIGTGLISGANVLTF.

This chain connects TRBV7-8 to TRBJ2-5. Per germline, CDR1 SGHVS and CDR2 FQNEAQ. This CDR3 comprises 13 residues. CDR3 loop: CASSLASSETQYF.

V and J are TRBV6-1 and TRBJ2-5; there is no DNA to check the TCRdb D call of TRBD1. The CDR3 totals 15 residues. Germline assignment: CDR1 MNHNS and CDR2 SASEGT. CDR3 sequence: CASSESRTGQETQYF.

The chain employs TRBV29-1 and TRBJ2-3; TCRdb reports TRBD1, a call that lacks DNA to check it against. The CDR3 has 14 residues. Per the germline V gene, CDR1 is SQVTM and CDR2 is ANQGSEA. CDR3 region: CSVRAAQGADTQYF.

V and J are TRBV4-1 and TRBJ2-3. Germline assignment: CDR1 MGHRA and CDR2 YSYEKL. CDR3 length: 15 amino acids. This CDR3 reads CASSQVGPHGDTQYF.

CDR3 protein: CASSQERGWGEQYF. This rearrangement joins TRBV4-3 to TRBJ2-7. The germline gives CDR1 LGHNA, CDR2 YSLEER. The length of the CDR3 is 14 residues.

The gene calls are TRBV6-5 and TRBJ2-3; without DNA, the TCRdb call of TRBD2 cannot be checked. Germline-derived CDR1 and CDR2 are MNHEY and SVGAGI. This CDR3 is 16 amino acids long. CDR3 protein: CASSSISGRSTDTQYF.